The source of this T cell receptor beta chain is a study of shared clonotypes between healthy human individuals. In the study overall: Each donor had three CD4 naive, three CD4 memory, two CD8 naive and one CD8 memory plate. Regarding the study as a whole: Few donors restricted represented genetic and exposure-history diversity. Across subsets, estimated richness was generally greater for naive than for memory populations. How much donors shared clonotypes was expected to be affected by sequencing depth.

Libraries were prepared by immunoSEQ multiplex PCR; TCRdb keeps only in-frame clonotypes and omits some of them. The sample holds around 560,000 clones; approximately 95% are singletons and the top ten take approximately 0.11%. Details on this clone: Its specificity is unknown. Other DNA sequences in the sample encode the same CDR3.

CD45RO negativity and positive selection for CCR7 defined naive CD8 cells, a population that excluded terminally differentiated effector memory CD45RA+ cells. The sequence came from a woman aged 25 to 39 in good health. The sample taken for sequencing was naive CD8+ T cells sorted from blood.

The CDR3 region has the DNA TGTGCCAGCAGCTTGCTGGGACAAGGTCCCATGAACACTGAAGCTTTCTTT. The encoded protein is CASSLLGQGPMNTEAFF. The V gene is TRBV5-4, the J gene TRBJ1-1; tentative D call: TRBD1 (6 bases). The CDR3 sequence is 17 residues long. The V end was cut by 1 base, the J end by 0 bases, with 16 bases between. In germline, CDR1 is SGHNT, CDR2 YYREEE (reference sequence).